This record looks at one T cell receptor beta chain sequence and its context. This sample was taken from a study of blood T cell repertoires in COVID-19. As for the study in general: The United States, Italy and Spain were the sources of the acute and convalescent COVID-19 samples. T cells, B-cell-depleted T cells, or PBMCs provided the cDNA or gDNA that served as material.

Seattle's cohort entered during active infection and was followed longitudinally. The CDR3 contains 15 residues. Germline loops: CDR1 MNHEY, CDR2 SVGAGI. Trimming pared 2 bases from V and 4 bases from J, leaving 12 bases between. The authors' processing: Using reference gene primer amplification, nucleated cell counts were estimated. The data were produced by immunoSEQ multiplex PCR, yet TCRdb's version contains in-frame clones alone and is incomplete. The DNA gave D and trimming, while V, J and clone size come from that table. Of a few hundred thousand clones detected, around 88% appear once; the ten largest clones hold roughly 7.2%.

Sample: peripheral blood. The origin of this receptor is a woman aged 60-75 years with COVID-19, enrolled during active disease. The gene calls are TRBV6-5 and TRBJ1-3, with a weak D call TRBD1 (5 bases). DNA for the CDR3: TGTGCCAGCAGTTACGACACAGGCCTCGGAAACACCATATATTTT. Residues: CASSYDTGLGNTIYF.